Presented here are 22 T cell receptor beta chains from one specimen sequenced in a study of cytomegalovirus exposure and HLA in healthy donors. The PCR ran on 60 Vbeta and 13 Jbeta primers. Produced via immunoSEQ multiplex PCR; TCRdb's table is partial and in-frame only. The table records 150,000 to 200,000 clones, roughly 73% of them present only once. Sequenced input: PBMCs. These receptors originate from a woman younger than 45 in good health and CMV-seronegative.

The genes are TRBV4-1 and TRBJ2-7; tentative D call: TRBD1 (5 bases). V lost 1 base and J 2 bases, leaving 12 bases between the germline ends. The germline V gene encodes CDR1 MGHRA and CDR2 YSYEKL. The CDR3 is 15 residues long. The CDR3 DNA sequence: TGCGCCAGCAGCCAAGGATCTAGGGGTGCCTACGAGCAGTACTTC. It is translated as CASSQGSRGAYEQYF.

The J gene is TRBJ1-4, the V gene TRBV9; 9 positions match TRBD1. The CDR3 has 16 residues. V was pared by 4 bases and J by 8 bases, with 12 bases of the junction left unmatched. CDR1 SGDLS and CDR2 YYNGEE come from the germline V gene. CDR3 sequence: CASSRTGTGFGEKLFF. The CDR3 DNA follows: TGTGCCAGCAGCCGAACCGGGACAGGGTTCGGGGAAAAACTGTTTTTT.

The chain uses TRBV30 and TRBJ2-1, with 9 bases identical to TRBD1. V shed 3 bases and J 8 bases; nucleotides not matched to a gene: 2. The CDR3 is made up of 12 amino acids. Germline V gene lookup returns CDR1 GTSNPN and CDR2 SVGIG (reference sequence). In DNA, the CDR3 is TGTGCCTGGAGGGACAGGGGTGATGAGCAGTTCTTC. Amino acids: CAWRDRGDEQFF.

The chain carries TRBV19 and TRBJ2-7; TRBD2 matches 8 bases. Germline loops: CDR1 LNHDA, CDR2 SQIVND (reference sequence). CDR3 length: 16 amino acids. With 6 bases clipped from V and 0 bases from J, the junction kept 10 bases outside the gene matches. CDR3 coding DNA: TGTGCCAGTAGCGGGGTTTTTAGCGGGGCCTCCTACGAGCAGTACTTC. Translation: CASSGVFSGASYEQYF.

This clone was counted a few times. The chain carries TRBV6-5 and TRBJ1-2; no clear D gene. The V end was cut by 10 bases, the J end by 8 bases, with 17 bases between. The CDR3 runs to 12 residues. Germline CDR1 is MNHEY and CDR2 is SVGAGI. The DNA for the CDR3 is TGTGCCACCCGCGACTCCCGAGAGGGCTACACCTTC. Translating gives CATRDSREGYTF.

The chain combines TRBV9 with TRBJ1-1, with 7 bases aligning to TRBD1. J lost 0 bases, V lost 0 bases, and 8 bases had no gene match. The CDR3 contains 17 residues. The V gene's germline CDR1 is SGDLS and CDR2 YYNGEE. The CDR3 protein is CASSVGQGKVVNTEAFF. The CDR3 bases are TGTGCCAGCAGCGTAGGACAGGGAAAAGTTGTGAACACTGAAGCTTTCTTT.

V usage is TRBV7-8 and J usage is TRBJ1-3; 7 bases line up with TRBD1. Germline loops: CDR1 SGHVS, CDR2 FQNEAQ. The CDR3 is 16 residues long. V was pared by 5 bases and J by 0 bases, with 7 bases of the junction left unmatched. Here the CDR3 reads CASSHRQGRSGNTIYF. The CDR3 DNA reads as TGTGCCAGCAGCCACAGACAGGGCCGCTCTGGAAACACCATATATTTT.

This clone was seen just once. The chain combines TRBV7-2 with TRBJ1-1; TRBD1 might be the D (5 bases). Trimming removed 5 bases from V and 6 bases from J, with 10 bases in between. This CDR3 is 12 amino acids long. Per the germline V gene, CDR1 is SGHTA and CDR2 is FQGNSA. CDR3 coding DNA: TGTGCCAGCAGCGCAGGGTTCGCTGAAGCTTTCTTT. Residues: CASSAGFAEAFF.

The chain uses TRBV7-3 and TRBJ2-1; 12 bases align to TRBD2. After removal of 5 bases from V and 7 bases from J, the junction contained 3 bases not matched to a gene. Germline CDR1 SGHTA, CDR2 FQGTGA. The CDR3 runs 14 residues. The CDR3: CASSPGLAGNEQFF. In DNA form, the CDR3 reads TGTGCCAGCAGCCCGGGACTAGCGGGTAATGAGCAGTTCTTC.

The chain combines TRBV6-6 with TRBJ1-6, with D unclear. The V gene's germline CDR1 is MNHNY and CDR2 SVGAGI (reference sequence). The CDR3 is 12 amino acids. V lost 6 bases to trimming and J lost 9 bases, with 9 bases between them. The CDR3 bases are TGTGCCAGCAGGCCGGGAAGTTCACCCCTCCACTTT. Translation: CASRPGSSPLHF.

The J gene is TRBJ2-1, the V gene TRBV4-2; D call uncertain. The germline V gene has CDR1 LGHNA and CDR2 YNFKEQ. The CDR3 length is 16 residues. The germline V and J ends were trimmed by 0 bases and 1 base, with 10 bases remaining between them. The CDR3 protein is CASSQERLVSYNEQFF. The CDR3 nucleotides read TGTGCCAGCAGCCAAGAGAGGCTAGTATCCTACAATGAGCAGTTCTTC.

CDR3 nucleotides: TGTGCCAGCAGTTTAGTGTCCGGGAGGGGGTGGTGCGAAGCTTTCTTT. Translation gives CASSLVSGRGWCEAFF. The chain has TRBV27 and TRBJ1-1, with a weak D call TRBD1 (6 bases). The CDR3 extends over 16 amino acids. The ends were cut back, 2 bases at V and 8 bases at J, with 21 bases in the middle. Germline CDR1 MNHEY, CDR2 SMNVEV (reference sequence).

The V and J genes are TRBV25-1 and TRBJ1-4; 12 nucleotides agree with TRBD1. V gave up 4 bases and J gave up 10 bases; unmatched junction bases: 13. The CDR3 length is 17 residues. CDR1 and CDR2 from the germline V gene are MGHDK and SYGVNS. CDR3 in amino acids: CASSVNMEGQGARKLFF. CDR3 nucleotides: TGTGCCAGCAGTGTGAATATGGAGGGACAGGGGGCGCGAAAACTGTTTTTT.

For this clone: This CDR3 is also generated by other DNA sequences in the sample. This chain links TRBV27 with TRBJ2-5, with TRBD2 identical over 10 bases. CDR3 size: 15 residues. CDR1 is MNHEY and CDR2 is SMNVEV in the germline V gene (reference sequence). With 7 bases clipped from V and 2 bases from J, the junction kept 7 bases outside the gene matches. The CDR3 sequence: CASTRLAGLQETQYF. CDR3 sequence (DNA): TGTGCCAGCACCAGACTAGCGGGCCTACAAGAGACCCAGTACTTC.

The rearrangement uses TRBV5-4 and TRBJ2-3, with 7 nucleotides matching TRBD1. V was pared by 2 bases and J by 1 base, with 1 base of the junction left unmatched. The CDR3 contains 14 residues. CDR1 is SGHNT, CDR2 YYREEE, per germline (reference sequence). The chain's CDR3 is CASSLGTGTDTQYF. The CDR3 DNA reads TGTGCCAGCAGCTTAGGGACAGGCACAGATACGCAGTATTTT.

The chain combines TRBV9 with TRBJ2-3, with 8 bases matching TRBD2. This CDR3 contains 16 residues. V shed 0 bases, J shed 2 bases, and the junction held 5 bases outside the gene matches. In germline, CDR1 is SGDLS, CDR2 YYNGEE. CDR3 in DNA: TGTGCCAGCAGCGTAGGCGATAGCGGGAACACAGATACGCAGTATTTT. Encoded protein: CASSVGDSGNTDTQYF.

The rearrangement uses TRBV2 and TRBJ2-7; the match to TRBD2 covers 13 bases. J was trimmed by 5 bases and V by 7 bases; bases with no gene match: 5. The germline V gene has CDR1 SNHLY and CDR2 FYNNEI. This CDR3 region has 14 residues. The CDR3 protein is CASTPGLAGDEQYF. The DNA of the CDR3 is TGTGCCAGCACCCCCGGACTAGCGGGGGACGAGCAGTACTTC.

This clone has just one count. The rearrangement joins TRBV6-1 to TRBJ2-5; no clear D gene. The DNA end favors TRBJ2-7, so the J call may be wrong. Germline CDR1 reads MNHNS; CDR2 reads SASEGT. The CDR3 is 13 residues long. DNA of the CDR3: TGTGCCAGCAGTGAAGGTTACCTTTACGAGCAGTACTTC. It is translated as CASSEGYLYEQYF.

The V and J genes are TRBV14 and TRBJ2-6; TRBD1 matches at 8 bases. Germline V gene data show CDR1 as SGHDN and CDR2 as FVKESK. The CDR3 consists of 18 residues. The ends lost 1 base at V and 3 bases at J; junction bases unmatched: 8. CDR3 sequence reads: CASSQGTGRGLGANVLTF. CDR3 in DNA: TGTGCCAGCAGCCAAGGAACAGGCAGGGGGCTTGGGGCCAACGTCCTGACTTTC.

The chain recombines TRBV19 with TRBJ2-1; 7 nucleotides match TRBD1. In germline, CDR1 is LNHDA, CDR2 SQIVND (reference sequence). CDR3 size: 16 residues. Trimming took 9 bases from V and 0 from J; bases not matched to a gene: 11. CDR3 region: CARPLLRDSSYNEQFF. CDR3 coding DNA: TGTGCCAGGCCCCTCTTACGGGACAGCTCCTACAATGAGCAGTTCTTC.

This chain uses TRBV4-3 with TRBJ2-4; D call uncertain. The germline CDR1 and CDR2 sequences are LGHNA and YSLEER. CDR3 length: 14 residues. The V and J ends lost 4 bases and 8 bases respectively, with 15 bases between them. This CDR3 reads CASSPHRQVDIQYF. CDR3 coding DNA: TGCGCCAGCAGCCCTCATCGGCAGGTGGACATTCAGTACTTC.

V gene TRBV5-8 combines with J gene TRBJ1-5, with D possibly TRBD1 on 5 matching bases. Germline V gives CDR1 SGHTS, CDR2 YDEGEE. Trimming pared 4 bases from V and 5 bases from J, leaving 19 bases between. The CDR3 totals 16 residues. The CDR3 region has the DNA TGTGCCAGCAGCCAGACCTTTTCAGGGCTTGATCAGCCCCAGCATTTT. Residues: CASSQTFSGLDQPQHF. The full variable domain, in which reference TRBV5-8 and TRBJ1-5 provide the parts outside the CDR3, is EAGVTQSPTHLIKTRGQQATLRCSPISGHTSVYWYQQALGLGLQFLLWYDEGEERNRGNFPPRFSGRQFPNYSSELNVNALELEDSALYLCASSQTFSGLDQPQHFGDGTRLSIL.